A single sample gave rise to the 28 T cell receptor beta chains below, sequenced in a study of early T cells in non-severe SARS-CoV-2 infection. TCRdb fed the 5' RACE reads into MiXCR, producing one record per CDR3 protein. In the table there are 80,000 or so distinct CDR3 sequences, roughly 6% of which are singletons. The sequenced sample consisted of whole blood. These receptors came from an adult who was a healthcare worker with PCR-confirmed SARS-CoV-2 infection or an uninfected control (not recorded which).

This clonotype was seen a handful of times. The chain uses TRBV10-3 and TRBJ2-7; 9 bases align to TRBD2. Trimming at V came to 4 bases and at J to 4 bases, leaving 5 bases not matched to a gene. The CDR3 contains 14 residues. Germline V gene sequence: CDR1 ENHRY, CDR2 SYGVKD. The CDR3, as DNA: TGTGCCATCAGTGTGGCGGGAGGGCCTTACGAGCAGTACTTC. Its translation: CAISVAGGPYEQYF.

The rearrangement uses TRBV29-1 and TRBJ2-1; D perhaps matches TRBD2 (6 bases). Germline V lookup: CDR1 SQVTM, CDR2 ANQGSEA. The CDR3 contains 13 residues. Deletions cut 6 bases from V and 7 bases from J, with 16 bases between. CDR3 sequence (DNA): TGCAGCGTCGGTTCGGGGGTACGGAATGAGCAGTTCTTC. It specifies CSVGSGVRNEQFF.

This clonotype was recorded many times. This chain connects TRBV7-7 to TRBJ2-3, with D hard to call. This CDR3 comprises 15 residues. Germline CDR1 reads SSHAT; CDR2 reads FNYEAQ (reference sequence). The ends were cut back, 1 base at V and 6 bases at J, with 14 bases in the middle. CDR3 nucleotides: TGTGCCAGCAGCTTAGGCACCCAACCCCCGGATACGCAGTATTTT. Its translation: CASSLGTQPPDTQYF.

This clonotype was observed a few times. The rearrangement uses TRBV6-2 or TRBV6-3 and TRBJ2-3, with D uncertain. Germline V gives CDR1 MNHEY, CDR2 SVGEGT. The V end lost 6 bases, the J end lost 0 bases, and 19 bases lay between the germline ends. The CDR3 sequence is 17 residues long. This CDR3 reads CASRTTQRVTSTDTQYF. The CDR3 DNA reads TGTGCCAGCAGAACAACCCAACGGGTAACTAGCACAGATACGCAGTATTTT.

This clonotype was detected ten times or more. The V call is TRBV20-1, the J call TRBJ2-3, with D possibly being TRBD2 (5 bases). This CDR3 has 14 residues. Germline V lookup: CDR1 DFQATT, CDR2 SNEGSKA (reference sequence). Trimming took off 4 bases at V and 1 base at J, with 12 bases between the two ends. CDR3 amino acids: CSAIGLWGTDTQYF. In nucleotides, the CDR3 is TGCAGTGCTATTGGACTCTGGGGCACAGATACGCAGTATTTT.

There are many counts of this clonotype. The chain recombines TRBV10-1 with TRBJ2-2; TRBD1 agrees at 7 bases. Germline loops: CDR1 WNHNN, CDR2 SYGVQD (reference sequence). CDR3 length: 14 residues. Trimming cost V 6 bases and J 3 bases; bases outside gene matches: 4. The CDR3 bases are TGCGCCAGCAGCCAGGGACAGTACACCGGGGAGCTGTTTTTT. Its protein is CASSQGQYTGELFF.

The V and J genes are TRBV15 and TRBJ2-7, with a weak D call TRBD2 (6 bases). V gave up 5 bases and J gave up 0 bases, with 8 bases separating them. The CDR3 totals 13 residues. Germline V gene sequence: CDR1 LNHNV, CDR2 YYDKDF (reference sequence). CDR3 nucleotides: TGTGCCACCAGCCGCGGGGCCTCCTACGAGCAGTACTTC. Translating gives CATSRGASYEQYF.

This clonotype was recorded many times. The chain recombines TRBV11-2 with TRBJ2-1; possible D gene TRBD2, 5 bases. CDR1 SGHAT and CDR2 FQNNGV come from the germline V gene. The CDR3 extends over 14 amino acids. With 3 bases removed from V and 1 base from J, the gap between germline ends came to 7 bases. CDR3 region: CASSFRDSYNEQFF. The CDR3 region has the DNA TGTGCCAGCAGCTTCCGGGATTCCTACAATGAGCAGTTCTTC.

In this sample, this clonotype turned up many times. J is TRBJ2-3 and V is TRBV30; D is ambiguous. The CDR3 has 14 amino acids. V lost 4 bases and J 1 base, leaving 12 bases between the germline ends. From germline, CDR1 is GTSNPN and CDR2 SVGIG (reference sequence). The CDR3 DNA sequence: TGTGCCTGGACGGAGAAGGCGCGCACAGATACGCAGTATTTT. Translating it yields CAWTEKARTDTQYF.

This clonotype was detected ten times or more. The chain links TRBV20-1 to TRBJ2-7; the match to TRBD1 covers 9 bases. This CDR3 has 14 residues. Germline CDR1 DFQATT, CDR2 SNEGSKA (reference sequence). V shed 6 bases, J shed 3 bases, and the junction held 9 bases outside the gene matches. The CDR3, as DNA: TGCAGTGCAGCAGAGGACAGGGGAGGCTACGAGCAGTACTTC. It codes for CSAAEDRGGYEQYF.

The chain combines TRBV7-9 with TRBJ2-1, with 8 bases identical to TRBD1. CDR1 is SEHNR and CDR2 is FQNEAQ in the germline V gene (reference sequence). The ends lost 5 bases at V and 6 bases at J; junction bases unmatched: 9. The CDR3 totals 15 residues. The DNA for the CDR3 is TGTGCCAGCAGCCCTGACAGGGGCGCGACCAATGAGCAGTTCTTC. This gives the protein CASSPDRGATNEQFF.

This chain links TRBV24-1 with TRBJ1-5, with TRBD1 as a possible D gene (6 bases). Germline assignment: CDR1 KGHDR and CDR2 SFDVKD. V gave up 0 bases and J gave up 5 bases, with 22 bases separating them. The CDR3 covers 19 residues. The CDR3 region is CATSDLQGLGQKRHQPQHF. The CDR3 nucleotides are TGTGCCACCAGTGATTTGCAAGGCCTCGGACAGAAGAGGCATCAGCCCCAGCATTTT.

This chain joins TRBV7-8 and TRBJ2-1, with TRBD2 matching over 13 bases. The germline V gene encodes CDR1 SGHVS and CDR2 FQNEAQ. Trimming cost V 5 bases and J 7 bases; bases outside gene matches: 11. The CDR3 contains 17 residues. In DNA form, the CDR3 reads TGTGCCAGCAGCCGCGCCCGGACTAGCGGGAGAAGGAATGAGCAGTTCTTC. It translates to CASSRARTSGRRNEQFF.

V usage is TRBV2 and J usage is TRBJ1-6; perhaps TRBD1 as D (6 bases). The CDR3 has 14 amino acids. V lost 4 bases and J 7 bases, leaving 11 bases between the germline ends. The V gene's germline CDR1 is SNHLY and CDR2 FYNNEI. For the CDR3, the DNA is TGTGCCAGCAGTGGACAGGCCGAAAATTCACCCCTCCACTTT. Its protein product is CASSGQAENSPLHF.

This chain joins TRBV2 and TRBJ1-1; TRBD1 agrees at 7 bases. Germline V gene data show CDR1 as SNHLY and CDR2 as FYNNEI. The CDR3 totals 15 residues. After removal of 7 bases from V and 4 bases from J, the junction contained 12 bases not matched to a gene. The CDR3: CASTGQELSSTEAFF. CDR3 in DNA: TGTGCCAGCACCGGACAGGAACTGTCTAGCACTGAAGCTTTCTTT.

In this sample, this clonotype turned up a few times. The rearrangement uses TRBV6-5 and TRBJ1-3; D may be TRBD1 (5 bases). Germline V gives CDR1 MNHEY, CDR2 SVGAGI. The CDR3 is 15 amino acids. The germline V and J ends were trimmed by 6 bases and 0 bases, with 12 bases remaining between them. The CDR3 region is CASRATAFSGNTIYF. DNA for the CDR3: TGTGCCAGCAGAGCGACAGCTTTCTCTGGAAACACCATATATTTT.

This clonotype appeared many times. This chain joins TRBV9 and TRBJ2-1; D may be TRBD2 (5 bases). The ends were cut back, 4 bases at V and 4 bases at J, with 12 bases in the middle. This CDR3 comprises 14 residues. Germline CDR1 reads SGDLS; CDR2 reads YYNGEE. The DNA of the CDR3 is TGTGCCAGCAGCCCAGGAAGGAGGTACAATGAGCAGTTCTTC. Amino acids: CASSPGRRYNEQFF.

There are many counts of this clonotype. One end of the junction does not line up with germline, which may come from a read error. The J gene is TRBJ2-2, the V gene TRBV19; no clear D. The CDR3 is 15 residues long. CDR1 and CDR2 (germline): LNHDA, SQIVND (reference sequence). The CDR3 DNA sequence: TGTGCCAGTAGTATAGCTTACCCGAAGACCGGGGAGCTGTTTTTT. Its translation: CASSIAYPKTGELFF.

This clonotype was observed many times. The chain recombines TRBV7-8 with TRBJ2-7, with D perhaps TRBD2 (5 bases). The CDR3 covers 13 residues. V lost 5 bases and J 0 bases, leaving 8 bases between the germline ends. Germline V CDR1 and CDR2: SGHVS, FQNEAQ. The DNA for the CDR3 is TGTGCCAGCAGCCGGGGTTCCTCCTACGAGCAGTACTTC. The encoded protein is CASSRGSSYEQYF.

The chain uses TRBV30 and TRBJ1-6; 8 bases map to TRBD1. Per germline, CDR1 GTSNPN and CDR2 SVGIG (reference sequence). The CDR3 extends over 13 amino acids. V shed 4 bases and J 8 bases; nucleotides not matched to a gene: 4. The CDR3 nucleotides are TGTGCCTGGACGTACAGGGGGGATTCACCCCTCCACTTT. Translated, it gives CAWTYRGDSPLHF.

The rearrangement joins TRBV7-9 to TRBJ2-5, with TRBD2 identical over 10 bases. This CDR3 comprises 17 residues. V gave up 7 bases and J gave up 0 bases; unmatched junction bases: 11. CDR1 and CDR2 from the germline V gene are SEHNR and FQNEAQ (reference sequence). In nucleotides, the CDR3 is TGTGCCAGCAACTCCCGGTCCGGGACTAGCGACCAAGAGACCCAGTACTTC. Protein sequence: CASNSRSGTSDQETQYF. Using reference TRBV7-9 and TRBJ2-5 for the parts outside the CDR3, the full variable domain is DTGVSQNPRHKITKRGQNVTFRCDPISEHNRLYWYRQTLGQGPEFLTYFQNEAQLEKSRLLSDRFSAERPKGSFSTLEIQRTEQGDSAMYLCASNSRSGTSDQETQYFGPGTRLLVL.

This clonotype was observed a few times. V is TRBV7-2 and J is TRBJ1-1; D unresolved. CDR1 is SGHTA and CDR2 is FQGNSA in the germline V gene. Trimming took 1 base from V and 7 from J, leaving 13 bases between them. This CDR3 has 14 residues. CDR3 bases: TGTGCCAGCAGCTTAGGTGGTCGGTTCGATGAAGCTTTCTTT. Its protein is CASSLGGRFDEAFF.

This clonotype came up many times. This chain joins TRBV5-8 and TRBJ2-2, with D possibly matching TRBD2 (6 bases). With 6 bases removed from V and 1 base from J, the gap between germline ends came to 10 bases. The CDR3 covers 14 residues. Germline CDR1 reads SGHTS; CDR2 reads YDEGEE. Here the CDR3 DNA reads TGTGCCAGCACCGGGACTTTGAACACCGGGGAGCTGTTTTTT. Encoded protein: CASTGTLNTGELFF.

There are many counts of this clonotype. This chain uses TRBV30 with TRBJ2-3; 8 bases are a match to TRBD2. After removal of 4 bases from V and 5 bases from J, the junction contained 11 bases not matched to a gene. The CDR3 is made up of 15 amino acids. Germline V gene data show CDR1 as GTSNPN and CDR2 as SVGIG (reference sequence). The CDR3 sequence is CAWMQRGGPLDTQYF. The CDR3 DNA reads TGTGCCTGGATGCAACGGGGGGGCCCGTTAGATACGCAGTATTTT. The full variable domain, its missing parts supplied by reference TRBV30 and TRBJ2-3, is SQTIHQWPATLVQPVGSPLSLECTVEGTSNPNLYWYRQAAGRGLQLLFYSVGIGQISSEVPQNLSASRPQDRQFILSSKKLLLSDSGFYLCAWMQRGGPLDTQYFGPGTRLTVL.

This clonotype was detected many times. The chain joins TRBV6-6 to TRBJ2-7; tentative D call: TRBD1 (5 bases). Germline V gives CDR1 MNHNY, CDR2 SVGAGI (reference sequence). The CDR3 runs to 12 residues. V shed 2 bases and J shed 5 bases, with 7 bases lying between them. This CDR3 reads CASSYGANEQYF. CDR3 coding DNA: TGTGCCAGCAGTTACGGGGCCAACGAGCAGTACTTC.

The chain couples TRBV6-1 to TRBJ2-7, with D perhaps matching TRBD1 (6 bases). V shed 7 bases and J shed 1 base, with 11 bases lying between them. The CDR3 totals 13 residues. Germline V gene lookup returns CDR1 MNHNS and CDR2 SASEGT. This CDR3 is CASTRTDSYEQYF. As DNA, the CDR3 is TGTGCCAGCACCCGGACAGATTCCTACGAGCAGTACTTC.

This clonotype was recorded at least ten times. CDR3 sequence (DNA): TGCAGTGCTAGAGTCAGGGGTGGCAACGAGCAGTACTTC. Translated, it gives CSARVRGGNEQYF. The V gene is TRBV20-1, the J gene TRBJ2-7; a possible D gene is TRBD1 (6 bases). V shed 1 base and J shed 5 bases, with 12 bases lying between them. The CDR3 contains 13 residues. The germline V gene encodes CDR1 DFQATT and CDR2 SNEGSKA (reference sequence).

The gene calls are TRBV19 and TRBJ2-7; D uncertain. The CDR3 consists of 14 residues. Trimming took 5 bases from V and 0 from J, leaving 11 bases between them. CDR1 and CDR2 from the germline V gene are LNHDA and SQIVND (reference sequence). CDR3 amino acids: CASSHRGSSYEQYF. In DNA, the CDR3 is TGTGCCAGTAGTCACCGAGGCAGCTCCTACGAGCAGTACTTC.